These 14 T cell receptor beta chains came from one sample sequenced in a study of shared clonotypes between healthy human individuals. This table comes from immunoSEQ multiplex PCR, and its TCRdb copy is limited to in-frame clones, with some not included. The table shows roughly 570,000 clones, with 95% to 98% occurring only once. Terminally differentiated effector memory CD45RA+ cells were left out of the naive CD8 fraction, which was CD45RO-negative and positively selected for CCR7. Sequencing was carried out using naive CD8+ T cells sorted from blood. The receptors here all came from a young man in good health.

The CDR3 region has the DNA TGTGCCAGCAGCTTCTCTCCGGGGACAAGGAATAACACTGAAGCTTTCTTT. It codes for CASSFSPGTRNNTEAFF. The chain recombines TRBV11-2 with TRBJ1-1, with D perhaps matching TRBD1 (6 bases). Trimming took off 3 bases at V and 2 bases at J, with 19 bases between the two ends. Germline V gene sequence: CDR1 SGHAT, CDR2 FQNNGV. The CDR3 sequence is 17 residues long.

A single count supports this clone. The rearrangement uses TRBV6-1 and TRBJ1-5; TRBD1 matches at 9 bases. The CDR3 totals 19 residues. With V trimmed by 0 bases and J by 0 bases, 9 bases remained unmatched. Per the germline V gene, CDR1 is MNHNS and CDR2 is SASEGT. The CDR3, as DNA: TGTGCCAGCAGTGAAGCAGGGACAGGGATCCTCTATAGCAATCAGCCCCAGCATTTT. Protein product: CASSEAGTGILYSNQPQHF.

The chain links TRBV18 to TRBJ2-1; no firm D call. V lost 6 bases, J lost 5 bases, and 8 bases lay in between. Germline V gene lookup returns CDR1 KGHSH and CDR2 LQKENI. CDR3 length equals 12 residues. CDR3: CASSDGNNEQFF. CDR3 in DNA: TGTGCCAGCTCGGACGGTAACAATGAGCAGTTCTTC.

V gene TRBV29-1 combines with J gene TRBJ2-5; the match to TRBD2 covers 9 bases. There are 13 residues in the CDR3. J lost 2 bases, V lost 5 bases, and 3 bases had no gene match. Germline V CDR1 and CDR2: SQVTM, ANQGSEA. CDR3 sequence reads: CSVRGRVQETQYF. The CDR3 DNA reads TGCAGCGTTCGCGGGAGGGTACAAGAGACCCAGTACTTC.

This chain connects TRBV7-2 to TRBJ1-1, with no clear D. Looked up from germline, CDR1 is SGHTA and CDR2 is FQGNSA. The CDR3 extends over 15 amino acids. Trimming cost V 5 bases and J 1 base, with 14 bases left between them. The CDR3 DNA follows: TGTGCCAGCAGCGCCCCTGGGATCCAGAACACTGAAGCTTTCTTT. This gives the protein CASSAPGIQNTEAFF.

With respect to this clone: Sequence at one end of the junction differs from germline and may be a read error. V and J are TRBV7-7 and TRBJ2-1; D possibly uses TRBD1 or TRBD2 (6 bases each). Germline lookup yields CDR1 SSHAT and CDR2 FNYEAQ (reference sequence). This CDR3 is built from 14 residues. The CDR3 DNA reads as TGTGCTAGCAGCTTAGTCCCGGGGGCGGGTGAGCAGTTCTTC. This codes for CASSLVPGAGEQFF.

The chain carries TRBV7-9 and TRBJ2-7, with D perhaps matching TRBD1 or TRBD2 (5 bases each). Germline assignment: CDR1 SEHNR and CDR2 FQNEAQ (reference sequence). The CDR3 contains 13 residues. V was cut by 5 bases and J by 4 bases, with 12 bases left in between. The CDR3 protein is CASSPAWGYEQYF. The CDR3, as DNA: TGTGCCAGCAGCCCGGCGTGGGGGTACGAGCAGTACTTC.

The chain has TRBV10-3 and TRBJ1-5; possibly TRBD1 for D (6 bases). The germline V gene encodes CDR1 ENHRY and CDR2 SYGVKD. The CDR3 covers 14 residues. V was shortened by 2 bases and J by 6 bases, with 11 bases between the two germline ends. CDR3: CAISEEQGGQPQHF. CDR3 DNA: TGTGCCATCAGTGAGGAACAGGGCGGTCAGCCCCAGCATTTT.

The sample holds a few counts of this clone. CDR3 amino acids: CASSLVPSGAYNEQFF. CDR3 DNA: TGTGCCAGCAGCTTAGTTCCTAGCGGAGCCTACAATGAGCAGTTCTTC. The J gene is TRBJ2-1, the V gene TRBV7-8; TRBD2 aligns across 7 bases. The CDR3 runs to 16 residues. CDR1 and CDR2 from the germline V gene are SGHVS and FQNEAQ. V gave up 1 base and J gave up 2 bases; unmatched junction bases: 5.

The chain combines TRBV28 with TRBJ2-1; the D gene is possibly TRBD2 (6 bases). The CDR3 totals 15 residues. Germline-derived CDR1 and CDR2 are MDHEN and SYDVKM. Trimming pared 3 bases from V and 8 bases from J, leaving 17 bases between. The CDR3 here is CASSFPIGGTDEQFF. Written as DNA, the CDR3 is TGTGCCAGCAGTTTCCCGATCGGCGGGACCGATGAGCAGTTCTTC.

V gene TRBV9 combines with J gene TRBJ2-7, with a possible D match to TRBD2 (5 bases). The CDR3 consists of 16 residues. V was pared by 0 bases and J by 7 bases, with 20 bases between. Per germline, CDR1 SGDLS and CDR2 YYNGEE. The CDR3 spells CASSVDERAWVREQYF. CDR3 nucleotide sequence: TGTGCCAGCAGCGTAGACGAGAGGGCCTGGGTTAGGGAGCAGTACTTC.

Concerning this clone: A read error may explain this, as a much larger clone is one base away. The CDR3 coding sequence is TGTGCCAGCAGCGTGGGGGGGAACACTGAAGCTTTCTTT. It yields the protein CASSVGGNTEAFF. V gene TRBV27 combines with J gene TRBJ1-1, with D tentatively TRBD1 (5 bases). The CDR3 is made up of 13 amino acids. CDR1 is MNHEY, CDR2 SMNVEV, per germline (reference sequence). Trimming left V 6 bases short and J 1 base short, with 9 bases between.

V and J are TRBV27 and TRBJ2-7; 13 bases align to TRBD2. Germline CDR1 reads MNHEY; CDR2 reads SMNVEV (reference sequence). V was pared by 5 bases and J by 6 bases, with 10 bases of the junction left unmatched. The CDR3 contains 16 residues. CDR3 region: CASSIRLAGGVGEQYF. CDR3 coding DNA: TGTGCCAGCAGTATCCGACTAGCGGGAGGTGTGGGCGAGCAGTACTTC.

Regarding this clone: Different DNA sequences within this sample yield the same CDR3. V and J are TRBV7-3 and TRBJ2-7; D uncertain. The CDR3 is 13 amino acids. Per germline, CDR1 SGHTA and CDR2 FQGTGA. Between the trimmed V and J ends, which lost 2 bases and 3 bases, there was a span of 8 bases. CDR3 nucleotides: TGTGCCAGCAGCTTAGGGCCGGACTACGAGCAGTACTTC. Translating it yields CASSLGPDYEQYF.